Following are 29 T cell receptor beta chains from one sample sequenced in a study of cytomegalovirus exposure and HLA in healthy donors. The PCR had 60 Vbeta and 13 Jbeta primers. Method: immunoSEQ multiplex PCR; TCRdb's copy keeps in-frame clones and lacks some. The table has about 210,000 clones, 82% seen once. The sequencing sample was made of PBMCs. Receptor source: a man aged 35 to 55 in good health and CMV-seropositive.

The chain couples TRBV7-9 to TRBJ2-7; 9 bases line up with TRBD2. Germline V gene lookup returns CDR1 SEHNR and CDR2 FQNEAQ (reference sequence). The V and J ends lost 5 bases and 0 bases, in that order; junction bases with no gene match: 5. This CDR3 comprises 15 residues. The CDR3 coding sequence is TGTGCCAGCAGCCCCCAGACTAGCGGCTCCTACGAGCAGTACTTC. This codes for CASSPQTSGSYEQYF.

The chain has TRBV19 and TRBJ2-7; 15 positions match TRBD2. The CDR3 has 17 amino acids. Germline lookup yields CDR1 LNHDA and CDR2 SQIVND (reference sequence). Trimming removed 5 bases from V and 7 bases from J; junction bases left unmatched: 12. CDR3 sequence (DNA): TGTGCCAGTAGTGCCTCGGGACTAGCGGGAGGCCTTCGGGAGCAGTACTTC. Translation: CASSASGLAGGLREQYF.

The chain couples TRBV21-1 to TRBJ2-3; the D call in the table, TRBD2, was not verified against the DNA. TRBV21-1 is recorded as a pseudogene. The CDR3 runs 15 residues. CDR3 loop: CASRVAGKLTDTQYF. The DNA of the CDR3 is TGTGCCAGTAGGGTAGCGGGAAAACTCACAGATACGCAGTATTTT.

The chain carries TRBV6-5 and TRBJ1-2; 8 bases map to TRBD1. With V trimmed by 5 bases and J by 8 bases, 4 bases remained unmatched. There are 12 residues in the CDR3. The germline CDR1 and CDR2 sequences are MNHEY and SVGAGI. The CDR3 spells CASSKDRGGYTF. Written as DNA, the CDR3 is TGTGCCAGCAGTAAAGACAGGGGCGGCTACACCTTC.

In regard to this clone: Other DNA sequences within the sample encode an identical CDR3. The rearrangement uses TRBV6-5 and TRBJ1-5; no clear D gene. Per the germline V gene, CDR1 is MNHEY and CDR2 is SVGAGI. Trimming shortened V by 2 bases and J by 6 bases, and 8 bases separated the two germline ends. This CDR3 is built from 13 residues. The DNA of the CDR3 is TGTGCCAGCAGTTACAGCGTCTCTCAGCCCCAGCATTTT. It is translated as CASSYSVSQPQHF.

The chain recombines TRBV15 with TRBJ1-2; 11 bases match TRBD1. The length of the CDR3 is 15 residues. Germline assignment: CDR1 LNHNV and CDR2 YYDKDF (reference sequence). Losses at the gene ends were 3 bases for V and 10 bases for J; bases not matched to a gene: 10. Here the CDR3 DNA reads TGTGCCACCAGCAGGGGAAGCGGGACAGGGGGTGACTACACCTTC. Protein sequence: CATSRGSGTGGDYTF. Full variable domain (remainder filled in from reference TRBV15 and TRBJ1-2): DAMVIQNPRYQVTQFGKPVTLSCSQTLNHNVMYWYQQKSSQAPKLLFHYYDKDFNNEADTPDNFQSRRPNTSFCFLDIRSPGLGDTAMYLCATSRGSGTGGDYTFGSGTRLTVV.

This clone has only one observation. CDR3 amino acids: CASSFRSGPRQTQYF. In DNA, the CDR3 is TGTGCCAGCAGTTTTCGTAGCGGCCCGCGTCAGACCCAGTACTTC. J is TRBJ2-5 and V is TRBV6-5; the D gene is possibly TRBD2 (6 bases). Germline CDR1 and CDR2: MNHEY and SVGAGI. The ends were cut back, 4 bases at V and 6 bases at J, with 18 bases in the middle. The CDR3 spans 15 residues.

In its sample, this clone was seen a few times. The chain links TRBV19 to TRBJ1-1, with 7 bases identical to TRBD1. CDR1 LNHDA and CDR2 SQIVND come from the germline V gene (reference sequence). The length of the CDR3 is 13 residues. Unmatched junction bases numbered 8, after V lost 8 bases and J lost 5 bases. CDR3 DNA sequence: TGTGCCAGTCTTGACAGGGATGCGACTGAAGCTTTCTTT. It translates to CASLDRDATEAFF. The full variable domain, completed using reference TRBV19 and TRBJ1-1, is DGGITQSPKYLFRKEGQNVTLSCEQNLNHDAMYWYRQDPGQGLRLIYYSQIVNDFQKGDIAEGYSVSREKKESFPLTVTSAQKNPTAFYLCASLDRDATEAFFGQGTRLTVV.

V and J are TRBV6-5 and TRBJ1-3, with D uncertain. Trimming pared 0 bases from V and 4 bases from J, leaving 13 bases between. The germline V gene encodes CDR1 MNHEY and CDR2 SVGAGI. There are 16 residues in the CDR3. In DNA form, the CDR3 reads TGTGCCAGCAGTTACTCGGGGAGGGCCCCAGGAAACACCATATATTTT. As protein: CASSYSGRAPGNTIYF.

This sequence joins TRBV7-2 and TRBJ1-5; possible D gene TRBD1, 6 bases. Trimming cost V 7 bases and J 7 bases, with 17 bases left between them. This CDR3 comprises 14 residues. The V gene's germline CDR1 is SGHTA and CDR2 FQGNSA. CDR3 sequence: CASTARGGGQPQHF. The CDR3 DNA sequence: TGTGCCAGCACCGCTCGGGGGGGCGGCCAGCCCCAGCATTTT.

The chain couples TRBV4-1 to TRBJ2-3; 9 bases agree with TRBD2. V lost 0 bases and J lost 6; bases outside the gene matches: 7. There are 16 residues in the CDR3. Germline CDR1 reads MGHRA; CDR2 reads YSYEKL. CDR3 in amino acids: CASSQDEGLAGDTQYF. In nucleotides, the CDR3 is TGCGCCAGCAGCCAAGATGAGGGACTAGCAGGTGATACGCAGTATTTT.

The rearrangement links TRBV5-5 to TRBJ2-5, with 8 nucleotides matching TRBD2. This CDR3 is built from 14 residues. Germline V gene lookup returns CDR1 SGHKS and CDR2 YYEKEE (reference sequence). V shed 6 bases, J shed 5 bases, and the junction held 9 bases outside the gene matches. The CDR3 sequence is CASIFQREWETQYF. In nucleotides, the CDR3 is TGTGCCAGCATCTTCCAGCGGGAGTGGGAGACCCAGTACTTC.

The J gene is TRBJ2-1, the V gene TRBV2; 8 positions match TRBD2. This CDR3 is 14 amino acids long. Germline V CDR1 and CDR2: SNHLY, FYNNEI. V shed 7 bases, J shed 4 bases, and the junction held 6 bases outside the gene matches. In DNA, the CDR3 is TGTGCCAGCATCTCCGGGACTAGGTACAATGAGCAGTTCTTC. It translates to CASISGTRYNEQFF.

V gene TRBV19 combines with J gene TRBJ2-2; the D gene is possibly TRBD1 (6 bases). Germline CDR1 reads LNHDA; CDR2 reads SQIVND (reference sequence). This CDR3 spans 14 amino acids. The germline V and J ends were trimmed by 6 bases and 5 bases, with 13 bases remaining between them. The CDR3 DNA is TGTGCCAGTAGATCGGGACAACTTACCGGGGAGCTGTTTTTT. As protein: CASRSGQLTGELFF.

This clone was counted a single time. The chain couples TRBV28 to TRBJ1-5; TRBD1 is a possible D gene (5 bases). The CDR3 loop spans 11 amino acids. Germline values: CDR1 MDHEN, CDR2 SYDVKM. V shed 5 bases and J shed 6 bases, with 5 bases lying between them. Here the CDR3 reads CASSTGQPQHF. The CDR3 nucleotides are TGTGCCAGCAGTACAGGTCAGCCCCAGCATTTT.

The gene calls are TRBV19 and TRBJ1-5; no reliable D call. Germline V gene lookup returns CDR1 LNHDA and CDR2 SQIVND (reference sequence). This CDR3 has 15 amino acids. Trimming removed 1 base from V and 3 bases from J, with 10 bases in between. The CDR3 DNA sequence: TGTGCCAGTAGTATAGGCCCACGGGACAATCAGCCCCAGCATTTT. It encodes CASSIGPRDNQPQHF.

V usage is TRBV7-9 and J usage is TRBJ2-3; the match to TRBD2 covers 9 bases. Germline V gene lookup returns CDR1 SEHNR and CDR2 FQNEAQ (reference sequence). The CDR3 runs to 15 residues. J was trimmed by 3 bases and V by 5 bases; bases with no gene match: 6. CDR3 loop: CASSTLAGGTDTQYF. The CDR3 DNA is TGTGCCAGCAGCACACTAGCGGGTGGAACAGATACGCAGTATTTT.

The chain is built from TRBV29-1 and TRBJ2-2; the match to TRBD1 covers 9 bases. The length of the CDR3 is 13 residues. The V segment lost 4 bases and the J segment 7 bases; nucleotides outside the gene matches: 4. Germline values: CDR1 SQVTM, CDR2 ANQGSEA. The CDR3 here is CSVGGTGIGELFF. CDR3 nucleotide sequence: TGCAGCGTTGGTGGGACAGGGATCGGGGAGCTGTTTTTT.

The V gene is TRBV4-2, the J gene TRBJ2-2; a possible D gene is TRBD2 (6 bases). V dropped 2 bases and J dropped 5 bases, with 15 bases sitting between them. The length of the CDR3 is 16 residues. Germline CDR1 is LGHNA and CDR2 is YNFKEQ. CDR3 residues: CASSQPGTPSTGELFF. The CDR3 bases are TGTGCCAGCAGCCAACCCGGGACTCCCTCTACCGGGGAGCTGTTTTTT.

The gene calls are TRBV9 and TRBJ1-2; 9 bases line up with TRBD1. V lost 3 bases and J lost 4; bases outside the gene matches: 13. The CDR3 loop spans 17 amino acids. From germline, CDR1 is SGDLS and CDR2 YYNGEE. The CDR3 DNA is TGTGCCAGCAGCGCCAATTCGCCGGGACAGGGCCGCTATGGCTACACCTTC. It codes for CASSANSPGQGRYGYTF.

J is TRBJ2-3 and V is TRBV7-6; D is possibly TRBD2 (6 bases). There are 14 residues in the CDR3. With 4 bases removed from V and 6 bases from J, the gap between germline ends came to 14 bases. From germline, CDR1 is SGHVS and CDR2 FNYEAQ. CDR3 sequence (DNA): TGTGCCAGCAGCTCGCTAGCGCGAGGGGATACGCAGTATTTT. Its protein is CASSSLARGDTQYF.

The chain carries TRBV2 and TRBJ2-7; TRBD2 matches at 7 bases. CDR1 and CDR2 (germline): SNHLY, FYNNEI. The CDR3 consists of 13 residues. V trimming: 8 bases; J trimming: 7 bases; junction bases outside the gene matches: 11. CDR3 in DNA: TGTGCCAGCTCTCACGCGGGGGTGAAGGAGCAGTACGTC. Its translation: CASSHAGVKEQYV.

V usage is TRBV29-1 and J usage is TRBJ2-1; 7 bases fit TRBD1. The CDR3 loop spans 13 amino acids. Germline CDR1 is SQVTM and CDR2 is ANQGSEA. The V gene end was trimmed by 4 bases and the J gene end by 0 bases; junction bases not matched to a gene: 0. CDR3 region: CSVGQGSYNEQFF. For the CDR3, the DNA is TGCAGCGTTGGACAGGGCTCCTACAATGAGCAGTTCTTC.

The chain has TRBV4-2 and TRBJ2-1; 10 bases agree with TRBD2. The V and J ends lost 1 base and 7 bases, in that order; junction bases with no gene match: 13. CDR3 length equals 18 residues. Germline CDR1 is LGHNA and CDR2 is YNFKEQ. The CDR3 nucleotides read TGTGCCAGCAGCCAAGTGTCAGGGACTAGCGTGTCTCGGAATGAGCAGTTCTTC. It translates to CASSQVSGTSVSRNEQFF.

This clone was found a few times. The chain is built from TRBV2 and TRBJ2-1, with 9 bases fitting TRBD2. The V segment lost 7 bases and the J segment 1 base; nucleotides outside the gene matches: 14. Germline lookup yields CDR1 SNHLY and CDR2 FYNNEI. The CDR3 loop spans 18 amino acids. The CDR3: CASTEREVPRLSYNEQFF. The CDR3 DNA reads as TGTGCCAGCACCGAGCGGGAGGTCCCCCGGTTATCCTACAATGAGCAGTTCTTC.

This chain joins TRBV18 and TRBJ2-7; D is possibly TRBD2 (5 bases). V was cut by 4 bases and J by 7 bases, with 8 bases left in between. The CDR3 sequence is 11 residues long. Per the germline V gene, CDR1 is KGHSH and CDR2 is LQKENI. Here the CDR3 reads CASSRESEQYF. DNA for the CDR3: TGTGCCAGCTCACGGGAGTCTGAGCAGTACTTC.

The chain joins TRBV5-1 to TRBJ2-1, with D unresolved. Trimming removed 3 bases from V and 5 bases from J, with 9 bases in between. Germline lookup yields CDR1 SGHRS and CDR2 YFSETQ. This CDR3 contains 13 residues. CDR3 sequence (DNA): TGCGCCAGCAGCTCCGACACAAACAATGAGCAGTTCTTC. Translating gives CASSSDTNNEQFF.

This chain uses TRBV6-1 with TRBJ2-7; a weak D match, TRBD2 (6 bases). Germline-derived CDR1 and CDR2 are MNHNS and SASEGT. Deletions cut 5 bases from V and 0 bases from J, with 14 bases between. The CDR3 consists of 15 residues. CDR3 sequence reads: CASSSGLSSSYEQYF. The CDR3 DNA sequence: TGTGCCAGCAGTTCTGGACTATCCAGCTCCTACGAGCAGTACTTC.

The chain's CDR3 is CASWDTRSAEAFF. CDR3 nucleotide sequence: TGCGCCAGCTGGGACACACGATCCGCTGAAGCTTTCTTT. The gene calls are TRBV5-1 and TRBJ1-1; maybe TRBD1 (6 bases). This CDR3 is built from 13 residues. The germline gives CDR1 SGHRS, CDR2 YFSETQ. With 7 bases removed from V and 6 bases from J, the gap between germline ends came to 16 bases.